A selection of T cell receptor beta chains follows, all from one sample in a study of neurological immune-mediated disorders. MiXCR, applied by TCRdb to the 5' RACE reads, yields one record per CDR3 protein. The sample includes roughly 45,000 distinct CDR3 sequences, roughly 12% of them seen just once. Sequenced input: PBMCs. These receptors were collected from a man aged 30 to 45 in good health. Both conserved end residues are trimmed from each CDR3.

J gene: TRBJ2-7
V gene: TRBV20-1
CDR3 protein: SASSRLAGDYEQY

J gene: TRBJ2-7
V gene: TRBV3-1
CDR3 protein: ASSQPDMNYEQY

J gene: TRBJ1-5
V gene: TRBV25-1
CDR3 protein: ASSEEGLEPQH

J gene: TRBJ2-1
V gene: TRBV20-1
CDR3 protein: SASEDTYNEQF

J gene: TRBJ2-5
V gene: TRBV5-1
CDR3 protein: ASSFYICSAGLAGGLETQY

J gene: TRBJ2-1
V gene: TRBV20-1
CDR3 protein: SAREPAGAYNEQF

J gene: TRBJ2-1
V gene: TRBV5-1
CDR3 protein: ASCIAGGYNEQF

J gene: TRBJ2-3
V gene: TRBV7-8
CDR3 protein: ASSLSSGSGAASTDTQY

J gene: TRBJ1-2
V gene: TRBV24-1
CDR3 protein: ATSESDRFNYGYT

J gene: TRBJ2-2
V gene: TRBV5-1
CDR3 protein: ASSPNRDRGRVGELF

J gene: TRBJ1-4
V gene: TRBV15
CDR3 protein: ATSRGGATNEKLF

J gene: TRBJ2-4
V gene: TRBV20-1
CDR3 protein: SASSSAQAKNIQY

J gene: TRBJ2-5
V gene: TRBV5-1
CDR3 protein: ASASGGRWQETQY

J gene: TRBJ2-1
V gene: TRBV28
CDR3 protein: ASPVNNEQF

J gene: TRBJ2-2
V gene: TRBV9
CDR3 protein: ASSVASTRIGTGELF

J gene: TRBJ2-3
V gene: TRBV27
CDR3 protein: ASSPGTGPFRDTHY

J gene: TRBJ2-1
V gene: TRBV28
CDR3 protein: ASSRRQGAQEQF

J gene: TRBJ2-3
V gene: TRBV5-1
CDR3 protein: ASSFGLASDTQY

J gene: TRBJ2-4
V gene: TRBV5-1
CDR3 protein: ASSFPNTGGENIQY

J gene: TRBJ2-7
V gene: TRBV3-1
CDR3 protein: ASAAGTGSFYEQY

J gene: TRBJ2-3
V gene: TRBV20-1
CDR3 protein: SAPGGEVSDTQY

J gene: TRBJ2-3
V gene: TRBV5-1
CDR3 protein: ASSLPSGTADTQY

J gene: TRBJ2-7
V gene: TRBV27
CDR3 protein: ASSPVGQGKGFSYEQY

J gene: TRBJ1-5
V gene: TRBV28
CDR3 protein: ASSPGQGGYQPQH

J gene: TRBJ2-1
V gene: TRBV5-1
CDR3 protein: ASSNDPGQGSNEQF

J gene: TRBJ2-1
V gene: TRBV28
CDR3 protein: ASTTGQGRNEQF

J gene: TRBJ2-5
V gene: TRBV20-1
CDR3 protein: SAKSGQETQY

J gene: TRBJ1-1
V gene: TRBV5-1
CDR3 protein: ASELGQGNTEAF

J gene: TRBJ2-3
V gene: TRBV5-6
CDR3 protein: ASSFYICSARDWVGATDTQY

J gene: TRBJ2-7
V gene: TRBV5-1
CDR3 protein: ASSLGLTYEQY

J gene: TRBJ2-3
V gene: TRBV18
CDR3 protein: ASSQTGAEDTQY

J gene: TRBJ2-7
V gene: TRBV27
CDR3 protein: ASSYSGTAYEQY

J gene: TRBJ2-5
V gene: TRBV7-2
CDR3 protein: ASSPQGGIGGETQY

J gene: TRBJ2-5
V gene: TRBV24-1
CDR3 protein: ATSDAQTGETQY

J gene: TRBJ2-1
V gene: TRBV18
CDR3 protein: ASSPPTLTSGRAGVQF

J gene: TRBJ1-1
V gene: TRBV5-1
CDR3 protein: ASSLGTANTEAF

J gene: TRBJ2-3
V gene: TRBV18
CDR3 protein: ASSRISTDTQY

J gene: TRBJ2-7
V gene: TRBV3-1
CDR3 protein: ASSQDGVLYEQY

J gene: TRBJ1-5
V gene: TRBV5-1
CDR3 protein: ASNGTDLNQPQH

J gene: TRBJ2-6
V gene: TRBV3-1
CDR3 protein: ASSQVQGLGANVMT

J gene: TRBJ1-2
V gene: TRBV9
CDR3 protein: VSSVQTNYGYT

J gene: TRBJ2-6
V gene: TRBV5-5
CDR3 protein: ASSLIAGGSSGANVLT

J gene: TRBJ1-2
V gene: TRBV27
CDR3 protein: ASSLSTGVDYGYT

J gene: TRBJ2-5
V gene: TRBV20-1
CDR3 protein: SARPNMETQY

J gene: TRBJ1-6
V gene: TRBV10-3
CDR3 protein: AISDSDSSYNSPLH

J gene: TRBJ1-1
V gene: TRBV10-3
CDR3 protein: ADDRGRGNTEAF

J gene: TRBJ2-1
V gene: TRBV5-1
CDR3 protein: ASIGVHNEQF

J gene: TRBJ2-2
V gene: TRBV6-4
CDR3 protein: ASSERAGASGELF

J gene: TRBJ2-7
V gene: TRBV5-5
CDR3 protein: ASSLGAAYEQY

J gene: TRBJ1-1
V gene: TRBV28
CDR3 protein: ASSFHNGPEAF

J gene: TRBJ2-5
V gene: TRBV5-1
CDR3 protein: ASSAAPQGAGETQY

J gene: TRBJ2-7
V gene: TRBV5-8
CDR3 protein: ASSPNVFDEQY

J gene: TRBJ2-3
V gene: TRBV9
CDR3 protein: ASSVGEFTDTQY

J gene: TRBJ2-7
V gene: TRBV27
CDR3 protein: ASRVPRRFYEQY

J gene: TRBJ2-7
V gene: TRBV6-5
CDR3 protein: ASRRDRGPTYEQY

J gene: TRBJ2-2
V gene: TRBV29-1
CDR3 protein: SVEEIPGASNTGELF

J gene: TRBJ1-2
V gene: TRBV28
CDR3 protein: ASSGPGQGSLVNYGYT

J gene: TRBJ1-5
V gene: TRBV6-1
CDR3 protein: ASSEFRPQH

J gene: TRBJ2-1
V gene: TRBV27
CDR3 protein: ASSLRASYGEQF

J gene: TRBJ2-2
V gene: TRBV5-1
CDR3 protein: ASSLVASPNTGELF